The text below deals with one TCR beta chain. The antigen remains unidentified. The data originate from a study of cytomegalovirus exposure and HLA in healthy donors. V was pared by 8 bases and J by 0 bases, with 16 bases between. This CDR3 has 15 amino acids. Per the germline V gene, CDR1 is SEHNR and CDR2 is FQNEAQ (reference sequence). 13 Jbeta primers and 60 Vbeta primers were used for the PCR. TCRdb keeps only in-frame clones here, not all; method: immunoSEQ multiplex PCR. The data contain 110,000 or so clones, about 64% of them singletons. Overall study findings and caveats: Cytomegalovirus-associated TCR beta chains were listed, numbering roughly 150.

Healthy people donating bone marrow made up the donors. V and J are TRBV7-9 and TRBJ1-2; TRBD1 might be the D (6 bases). The receptor comes from a young man in good health and CMV-seropositive. Source material: PBMCs. The CDR3 DNA sequence: TGTGCCAGCTCCTCGTCAGGGGCAGCTAACTATGGCTACACCTTC. Translation gives CASSSSGAANYGYTF.